The 13 T cell receptor beta chains below were found in one sample sequenced in a study of T cell responses to AZD1222 COVID-19 vaccine. Profiled with immunoSEQ multiplex PCR; TCRdb holds only in-frame clones, not every one. In the table there are some 150,000 clones, about 91% of which are singletons. The source material was peripheral blood, sampled on day 0 of AZD1222 vaccination. These TCRs come from an adult in good health.

This chain links TRBV4-3 with TRBJ2-2; D remains unclear. The CDR3 sequence is 13 residues long. Between the trimmed V and J ends, which lost 4 bases and 1 base, there was a span of 4 bases. CDR1 is LGHNA and CDR2 is YSLEER in the germline V gene. The CDR3 is CASSPVNTGELFF. The CDR3 DNA reads as TGCGCCAGCAGCCCGGTGAACACCGGGGAGCTGTTTTTT.

This sequence joins TRBV19 and TRBJ1-1; D uncertain. This CDR3 region has 12 residues. Trimming removed 6 bases from V and 3 bases from J, with 8 bases in between. From germline, CDR1 is LNHDA and CDR2 SQIVND (reference sequence). In DNA form, the CDR3 reads TGTGCCAGTAGCCCGCCCTACACTGAAGCTTTCTTT. Encoded protein: CASSPPYTEAFF.

The V and J genes are TRBV9 and TRBJ1-2; weak D call: TRBD1 (6 bases). The germline CDR1 and CDR2 sequences are SGDLS and YYNGEE. Trimming left V 1 base short and J 5 bases short, with 15 bases between. CDR3 length: 15 amino acids. Here the CDR3 DNA reads TGTGCCAGCAGCGTAAGTGGGGGGGCAGAATATGGCTACACCTTC. Amino acid sequence: CASSVSGGAEYGYTF.

CDR3 residues: CASSFYRENYGYTF. CDR3 sequence (DNA): TGTGCCAGCAGCTTTTACAGGGAAAACTATGGCTACACCTTC. J is TRBJ1-2 and V is TRBV7-2; D is possibly TRBD1 (6 bases). Germline V gene lookup returns CDR1 SGHTA and CDR2 FQGNSA. The CDR3 consists of 14 residues. V lost 3 bases and J 2 bases, leaving 10 bases between the germline ends.

The V and J genes are TRBV18 and TRBJ2-7, with TRBD1 matching 7 bases. V dropped 0 bases and J dropped 12; count of bases not matched to a gene: 8. CDR1 is KGHSH and CDR2 is LQKENI in the germline V gene. The CDR3 covers 13 residues. CDR3 loop: CASSPPPAQGMYF. The CDR3 coding sequence is TGTGCCAGCTCACCACCACCGGCACAGGGGATGTACTTC.

The chain has TRBV6-6 and TRBJ2-2; D is undetermined. This CDR3 spans 11 amino acids. V lost 8 bases, J lost 8 bases, and 9 bases lay in between. The germline gives CDR1 MNHNY, CDR2 SVGAGI (reference sequence). The DNA of the CDR3 is TGTGCCAGCGGTAAGGGTGGGGAGCTGTTTTTT. The encoded protein is CASGKGGELFF.

The chain recombines TRBV4-2 with TRBJ2-1, with TRBD2 identical over 7 bases. Unmatched junction bases numbered 3, after V lost 2 bases and J lost 8 bases. Germline V gene data show CDR1 as LGHNA and CDR2 as YNFKEQ. CDR3 length equals 13 residues. The CDR3 DNA sequence: TGTGCCAGCAGCCAACTGGGGGGGTATGAGCAGTTCTTC. Protein: CASSQLGGYEQFF.

This clone has only a few counts. This rearrangement joins TRBV19 to TRBJ2-3, with 8 bases matching TRBD2. The CDR3 totals 18 residues. Unmatched junction bases numbered 21, after V lost 6 bases and J lost 7 bases. Germline V gene data show CDR1 as LNHDA and CDR2 as SQIVND (reference sequence). The chain's CDR3 is CASSRRPHAGGSPNTQYF. The CDR3 DNA sequence: TGTGCCAGTAGCCGGAGGCCACATGCGGGGGGTTCCCCGAATACGCAGTATTTT. The full variable domain, its missing parts supplied by reference TRBV19 and TRBJ2-3, is DGGITQSPKYLFRKEGQNVTLSCEQNLNHDAMYWYRQDPGQGLRLIYYSQIVNDFQKGDIAEGYSVSREKKESFPLTVTSAQKNPTAFYLCASSRRPHAGGSPNTQYFGPGTRLTVL.

V gene TRBV4-3 combines with J gene TRBJ1-2, with unresolved D. Trimming removed 0 bases from V and 5 bases from J, with 7 bases in between. Looked up from germline, CDR1 is LGHNA and CDR2 is YSLEER. The CDR3 runs 13 residues. This CDR3 reads CASSQEAGYGYTF. In nucleotides, the CDR3 is TGCGCCAGCAGCCAAGAGGCAGGTTATGGCTACACCTTC.

This sequence joins TRBV15 and TRBJ2-7, with 7 bases that match TRBD1. The CDR3 contains 17 residues. Per the germline V gene, CDR1 is LNHNV and CDR2 is YYDKDF (reference sequence). The V segment lost 1 base and the J segment 3 bases; nucleotides outside the gene matches: 12. In DNA form, the CDR3 reads TGTGCCACCAGCAGAGGCGGGTCGACAGGGTGGAACTACGAGCAGTACTTC. This encodes CATSRGGSTGWNYEQYF. Using reference TRBV15 and TRBJ2-7 for the parts outside the CDR3, the full variable domain is DAMVIQNPRYQVTQFGKPVTLSCSQTLNHNVMYWYQQKSSQAPKLLFHYYDKDFNNEADTPDNFQSRRPNTSFCFLDIRSPGLGDTAMYLCATSRGGSTGWNYEQYFGPGTRLTVT.

The gene calls are TRBV9 and TRBJ1-1; tentatively, D is TRBD1 (5 bases). Trimming shortened V by 2 bases and J by 4 bases, and 12 bases separated the two germline ends. The CDR3 covers 14 residues. The germline V gene encodes CDR1 SGDLS and CDR2 YYNGEE. The CDR3 DNA reads TGTGCCAGCAGCGTCGAGGGAAGGGGCACTGAAGCTTTCTTT. This sequence encodes CASSVEGRGTEAFF.

This clone occurred a few times. The chain employs TRBV27 and TRBJ1-2, with a tentative D call TRBD1 (6 bases). Trimming stripped 0 bases from V and 0 bases from J, with 11 bases between. Germline V gives CDR1 MNHEY, CDR2 SMNVEV (reference sequence). CDR3 length equals 16 residues. The CDR3 sequence: CASSLSLGQTNYGYTF. CDR3 nucleotide sequence: TGTGCCAGCAGTTTATCCCTCGGACAGACTAACTATGGCTACACCTTC.

V gene TRBV7-2 combines with J gene TRBJ2-2; weak D call: TRBD1 (5 bases). Germline values: CDR1 SGHTA, CDR2 FQGNSA. Trimming removed 1 base from V and 7 bases from J, with 13 bases in between. The CDR3 length is 15 residues. The CDR3 here is CASSLEAGIGGELFF. CDR3 sequence (DNA): TGTGCCAGCAGCTTAGAAGCAGGGATCGGCGGGGAGCTGTTTTTT.